This T cell receptor (beta chain) comes out of a study of blood T cell repertoires in COVID-19. The wider study: Whether acute or convalescent, the COVID-19 samples came from the United States, Italy and Spain. Nucleic acid was either cDNA or gDNA, and it came from T cells, B-cell-depleted T cells, or PBMCs.

The length of the CDR3 is 14 residues. Germline-derived CDR1 and CDR2 are SGHAT and FQDESV (reference sequence). V was pared by 1 base and J by 5 bases, with 11 bases between. Source study methods: Using reference gene primer amplification, nucleated cell counts were estimated. Assay: immunoSEQ multiplex PCR; the TCRdb copy retains only in-frame clones and omits some. The V and J calls and clone size come from that table; D and trimming were worked out from the DNA. The sample carries some 70,000 clones, 80% to 85% recorded once. This clone has a single count. The sample comprised peripheral blood. The V call is TRBV11-1, the J call TRBJ2-5; D remains ambiguous. This clonotype was obtained from a woman aged 60 to 75 with acute or convalescent COVID-19. The CDR3 region has the DNA TGTGCCAGCAGCTTAGACCGATCTCAGGAGACCCAGTACTTC. It encodes CASSLDRSQETQYF.